Below, 5 T cell receptor beta chains from the same sample are listed, as sequenced in a study of breast tumors, draining lymph nodes, adjacent tissues. MiXCR was run by TCRdb on the multiplex PCR reads, yielding one entry per CDR3 protein. This table holds around 230,000 distinct CDR3 sequences, nearly 35% found once. The lymph nodes were axillary draining lymph nodes from breast cancer patients. Sequencing was performed on axillary lymph node tissue. The receptor set was obtained from a female donor with breast cancer. Some clones in this sample may be carry-over from other donors' samples.

This clonotype was recorded a few times. This rearrangement joins TRBV7-8 to TRBJ2-4; D is ambiguous. The CDR3 contains 17 residues. V lost 5 bases, J lost 0 bases, and 17 bases lay in between. Per the germline V gene, CDR1 is SGHVS and CDR2 is FQNEAQ. DNA for the CDR3: TGTGCCAGCAGCCTCCCCGCGGCGGAATTAGCCAAAAACATTCAGTACTTC. Translated: CASSLPAAELAKNIQYF. The whole variable domain, remainder taken from reference TRBV7-8 and TRBJ2-4, is GAGVSQSPRYKVAKRGQDVALRCDPISGHVSLFWYQQALGQGPEFLTYFQNEAQLDKSGLPSDRFFAERPEGSVSTLKIQRTQQEDSAVYLCASSLPAAELAKNIQYFGAGTRLSVL.

This clonotype has at least ten counts. The chain couples TRBV29-1 to TRBJ2-7, with no clear D. The CDR3 runs 14 residues. V lost 0 bases, J lost 4 bases, and 13 bases lay in between. The germline CDR1 and CDR2 sequences are SQVTM and ANQGSEA. CDR3 in amino acids: CSVEDLGNRYEQYF. The CDR3 DNA sequence: TGCAGCGTTGAAGATTTAGGGAATAGGTACGAGCAGTACTTC.

This clonotype was observed many times. Here the CDR3 reads CSARPDSGDGADTQYF. In DNA form, the CDR3 reads TGCAGTGCTAGGCCGGACTCAGGGGACGGAGCAGATACGCAGTATTTT. The genes are TRBV20-1 and TRBJ2-3; weak D call: TRBD1 (6 bases). The germline V and J ends were trimmed by 3 bases and 4 bases, with 20 bases remaining between them. CDR1 and CDR2 (germline): DFQATT, SNEGSKA (reference sequence). This CDR3 is 16 amino acids long.

This sequence joins TRBV28 and TRBJ1-6; tentative D call: TRBD1 (6 bases). CDR3 size: 16 residues. Germline V lookup: CDR1 MDHEN, CDR2 SYDVKM. The V end lost 2 bases, the J end lost 5 bases, and 13 bases lay between the germline ends. CDR3 loop: CASSLVQGRDNSPLHF. The CDR3 DNA sequence: TGTGCCAGCAGTTTAGTTCAGGGGCGGGATAATTCACCCCTCCACTTT.

This clonotype was observed many times. The CDR3, as DNA: TGTGCCAGCAGTTTAGCAGTGACAGGGAACAGCAATCAGCCCCAGCATTTT. The encoded protein is CASSLAVTGNSNQPQHF. The V and J genes are TRBV12-3 or TRBV12-4 and TRBJ1-5; TRBD1 aligns across 7 bases. CDR3 length equals 17 residues. The ends lost 0 bases at V and 1 base at J; junction bases unmatched: 6.